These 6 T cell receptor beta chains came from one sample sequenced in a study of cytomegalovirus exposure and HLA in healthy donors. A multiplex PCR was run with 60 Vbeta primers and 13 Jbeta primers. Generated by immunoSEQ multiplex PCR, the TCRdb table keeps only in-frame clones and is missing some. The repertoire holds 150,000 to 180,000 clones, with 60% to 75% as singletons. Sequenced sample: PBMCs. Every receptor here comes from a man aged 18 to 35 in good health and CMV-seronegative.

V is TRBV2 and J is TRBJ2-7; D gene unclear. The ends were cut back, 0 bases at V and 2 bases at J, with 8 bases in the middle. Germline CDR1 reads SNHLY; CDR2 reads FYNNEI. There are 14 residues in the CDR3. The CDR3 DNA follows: TGTGCCAGCAGTGAAGCGTGGCGGCCCTACGAGCAGTACGTC. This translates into CASSEAWRPYEQYV.

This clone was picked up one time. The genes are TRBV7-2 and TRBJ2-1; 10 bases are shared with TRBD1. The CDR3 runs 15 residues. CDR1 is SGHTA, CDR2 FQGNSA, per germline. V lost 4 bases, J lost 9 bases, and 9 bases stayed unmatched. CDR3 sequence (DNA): TGTGCCAGCAGCTGGGACAGGGGAGGGAGCGGTGAGCAGTTCTTC. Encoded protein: CASSWDRGGSGEQFF.

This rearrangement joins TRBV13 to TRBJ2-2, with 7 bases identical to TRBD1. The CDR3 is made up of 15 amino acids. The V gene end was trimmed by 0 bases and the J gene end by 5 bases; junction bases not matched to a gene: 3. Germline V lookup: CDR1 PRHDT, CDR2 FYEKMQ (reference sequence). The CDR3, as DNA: TGTGCCAGCAGCTTAGGGAGGGGGCCGACCGGGGAGCTGTTTTTT. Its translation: CASSLGRGPTGELFF.

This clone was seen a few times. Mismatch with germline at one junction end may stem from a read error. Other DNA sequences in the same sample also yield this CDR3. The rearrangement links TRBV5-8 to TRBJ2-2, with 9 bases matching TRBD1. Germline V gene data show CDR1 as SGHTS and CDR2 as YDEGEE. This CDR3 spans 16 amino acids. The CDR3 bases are TGCGCCAGCAGCTCCCGGACAGGGGCCAACACCGGGGAGCTGTTTTTT. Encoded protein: CASSSRTGANTGELFF.

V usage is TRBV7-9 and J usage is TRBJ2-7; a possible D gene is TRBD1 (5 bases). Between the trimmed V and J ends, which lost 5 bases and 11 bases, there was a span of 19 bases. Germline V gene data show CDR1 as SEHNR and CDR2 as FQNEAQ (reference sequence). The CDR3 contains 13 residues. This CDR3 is CASSRTIYRCKYV. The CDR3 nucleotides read TGTGCCAGCAGCCGAACTATTTACAGGTGCAAGTACGTC.

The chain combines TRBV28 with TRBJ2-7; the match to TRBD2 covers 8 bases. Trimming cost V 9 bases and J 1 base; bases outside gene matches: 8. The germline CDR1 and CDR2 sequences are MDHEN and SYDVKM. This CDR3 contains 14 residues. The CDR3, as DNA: TGTGCCAGTCACGGGAGGGGAGCTTCCTACGAGCAGTACGTC. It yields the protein CASHGRGASYEQYV.